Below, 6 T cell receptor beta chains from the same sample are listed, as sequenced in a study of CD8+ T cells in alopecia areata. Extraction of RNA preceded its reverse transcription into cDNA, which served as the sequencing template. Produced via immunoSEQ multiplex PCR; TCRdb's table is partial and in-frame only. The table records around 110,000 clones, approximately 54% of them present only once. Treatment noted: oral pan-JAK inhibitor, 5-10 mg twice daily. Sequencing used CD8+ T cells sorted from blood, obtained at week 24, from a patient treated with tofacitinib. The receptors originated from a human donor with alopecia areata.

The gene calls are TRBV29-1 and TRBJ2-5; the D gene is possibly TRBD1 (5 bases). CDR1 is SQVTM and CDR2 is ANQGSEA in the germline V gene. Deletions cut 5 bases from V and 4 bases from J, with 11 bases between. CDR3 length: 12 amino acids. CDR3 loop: CSVFQGGETQYF. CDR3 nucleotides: TGCAGCGTTTTCCAGGGTGGAGAGACCCAGTACTTC.

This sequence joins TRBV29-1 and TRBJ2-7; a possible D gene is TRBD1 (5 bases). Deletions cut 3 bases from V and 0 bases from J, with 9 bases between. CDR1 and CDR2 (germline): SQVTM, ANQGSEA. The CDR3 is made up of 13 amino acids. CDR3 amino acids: CSVDLDNSYEQYF. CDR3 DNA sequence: TGCAGCGTTGATCTGGACAACTCCTACGAGCAGTACTTC.

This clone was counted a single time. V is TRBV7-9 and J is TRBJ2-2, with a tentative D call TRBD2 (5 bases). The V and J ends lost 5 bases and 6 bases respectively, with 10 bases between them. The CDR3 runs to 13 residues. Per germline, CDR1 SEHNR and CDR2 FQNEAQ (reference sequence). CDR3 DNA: TGTGCCAGCAGCCCGGAGGTGCCCGGGGAGCTGTTTTTT. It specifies CASSPEVPGELFF. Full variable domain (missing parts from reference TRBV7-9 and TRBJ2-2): DTGVSQNPRHKITKRGQNVTFRCDPISEHNRLYWYRQTLGQGPEFLTYFQNEAQLEKSRLLSDRFSAERPKGSFSTLEIQRTEQGDSAMYLCASSPEVPGELFFGEGSRLTVL.

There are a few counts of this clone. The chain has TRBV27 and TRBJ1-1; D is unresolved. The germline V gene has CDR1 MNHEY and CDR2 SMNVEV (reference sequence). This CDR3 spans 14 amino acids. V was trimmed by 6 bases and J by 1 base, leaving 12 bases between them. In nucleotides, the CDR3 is TGTGCCAGCAGCACCGGACGGCGGAACACTGAAGCTTTCTTT. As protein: CASSTGRRNTEAFF.

In nucleotides, the CDR3 is TGTGCCAGAAGCGGATCAGGCTTTAGCAATCAGCCCCAGCATTTT. Protein product: CARSGSGFSNQPQHF. The rearrangement uses TRBV7-5 and TRBJ1-5; the D segment call TRBD1 is taken from the table without a DNA check. TRBV7-5 is assigned pseudogene status. The CDR3 totals 15 residues.

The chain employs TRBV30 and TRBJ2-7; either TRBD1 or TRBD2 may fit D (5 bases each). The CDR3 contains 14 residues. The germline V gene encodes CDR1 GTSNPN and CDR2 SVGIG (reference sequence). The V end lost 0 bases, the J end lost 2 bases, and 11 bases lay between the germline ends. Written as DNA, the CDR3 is TGTGCCTGGAGTGTACGGGGCTGGGCCTACGAGCAGTACTTC. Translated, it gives CAWSVRGWAYEQYF.